These T cell receptor beta chains were read from a single sample in a study of cytomegalovirus exposure and HLA in healthy donors. Measured with immunoSEQ multiplex PCR; TCRdb has only the in-frame clones, and not every one. The table shows 95,000 to 110,000 clones, with 65% to 85% occurring only once. Sequencing used PBMCs. The receptors were sampled from a man aged 50 or older in good health and CMV-seropositive. CDR3s include the opening cysteine and the closing phenylalanine or tryptophan. The D gene is left open where the match is weak. Clone size is shown for a subset of rows, as once, few, many or a class of expanded clone.

TRBD1	.	TRBV19	TRBJ1-5	TGTGCCAGTAGTACTCGGACAGGCCTTCGCAATCAGCCCCAGCATTTT	CASSTRTGLRNQPQHF
.	.	TRBV28	TRBJ2-2	TGTGCCAGCATTCGGACAGCGAACACCGGGGAGCTGTTTTTT	CASIRTANTGELFF
TRBD2	.	TRBV5-1	TRBJ2-1	TGCGCCAGCAGCTTGGGCGGGAGCGACTACAATGAGCAGTTCTTC	CASSLGGSDYNEQFF
TRBD1	few	TRBV6-1	TRBJ1-1	TGTGCCAGCCAGCTACAGGGGAGCACTGAAGCTTTCTTT	CASQLQGSTEAFF
.	.	TRBV5-1	TRBJ1-3	TGCGCCAGCAGCTTGGACAGCTCTGGAAACACCATATATTTT	CASSLDSSGNTIYF
.	.	TRBV7-2	TRBJ2-7	TGTGCCAGCAGCAACGACAGTCCCTACGAGCAGTACTTC	CASSNDSPYEQYF
TRBD2	.	TRBV5-1	TRBJ2-7	TGCGCCAGCAGCTTCGGACTAGCGGGAGGGAGGTACGAGCAGTACTTC	CASSFGLAGGRYEQYF
.	.	TRBV18	TRBJ2-7	TGTGCCAGCTCAACAGACTACGAGCAGTACTTC	CASSTDYEQYF
TRBD2	.	TRBV5-1	TRBJ2-3	TGCGCCAGCAGCCTCGGACTGACTAGCGGGAGTCCCACAGATACGCAGTATTTT	CASSLGLTSGSPTDTQYF
TRBD2	.	TRBV7-6	TRBJ2-1	TGTGCCAGCAGCCCTAGCGGGAGCACATACAATGAGCAGTTCTTC	CASSPSGSTYNEQFF
TRBD1	.	TRBV15	TRBJ2-3	TGTGCCACCAGCGGCAGGGGGAGCACAGATACGCAGTATTTT	CATSGRGSTDTQYF
TRBD1	once	TRBV27	TRBJ2-1	TGTGCCAGCAGTTTGGGGGGGACAGGGTCCTCCTACAATGAGCAGTTCTTC	CASSLGGTGSSYNEQFF
.	.	TRBV7-2	TRBJ1-4	TGTGCCAGCAGCCCCCCGGGTTTGAATGAAAAACTGTTTTTT	CASSPPGLNEKLFF
TRBD2	.	TRBV27	TRBJ2-7	TGTGCCAGCAGCACCCCGGGACTAGCGGCCTACGAGCAGTACTTC	CASSTPGLAAYEQYF
.	.	TRBV7-9	TRBJ1-4	TGTGCCAGCAGCAATCGGGCAACTAATGAAAAACTGTTTTTT	CASSNRATNEKLFF
.	.	TRBV10-1	TRBJ1-1	TGCGCCAGCAGAATACTCTCCATGAACACTGAAGCTTTCTTT	CASRILSMNTEAFF
TRBD1	few	TRBV5-4	TRBJ1-2	TGTGCCAGCAGCTTTGGCGACAGGGATTATGGCTACACCTTC	CASSFGDRDYGYTF
TRBD2	.	TRBV11-1	TRBJ2-1	TGTGCCAGCAGCCCAAGGACTAGCGGGAGTCTCGGTCTTCATGAGCAGTTCTTC	CASSPRTSGSLGLHEQFF
.	.	TRBV19	TRBJ2-1	TGTGCCAGTAGTACTGACCTGGGGGGACGTTATGAGCAGTTCTTC	CASSTDLGGRYEQFF
TRBD2	.	TRBV9	TRBJ2-5	TGTGCCAGCAGCGTCACGGGACTAGATGAGACCCAGTACTTC	CASSVTGLDETQYF
TRBD2	.	TRBV7-8	TRBJ2-7	TGTGCCAGCAGCTCCCTCAGGGCGGGAGGTGGGTACGAGCAGTACTTC	CASSSLRAGGGYEQYF
TRBD1	once	TRBV6-1	TRBJ1-1	TGTGCCAGCAGCCAAGGACAGGGTAGGAACACTGAAGCTTTCTTT	CASSQGQGRNTEAFF
.	.	TRBV6-4	TRBJ1-1	TGTGCCAGCAGGGCTCCATCCTCCCCCCCGGGACAAGTGAACACTGAAGCTTTCTTT	CASRAPSSPPGQVNTEAFF
.	.	TRBV16	TRBJ2-1	TGTGCCAGCAGCCTCCTACAGGGCACGGAGCAGTTCTTC	CASSLLQGTEQFF
.	.	TRBV28	TRBJ2-7	TGTGCCAGCAGTATCAGGTACGAGCAGTACTTC	CASSIRYEQYF
.	.	TRBV27	TRBJ1-1	TGTGCCAGCAGTCCGCAATATACAGGGAACACTGAAGCTTTCTTT	CASSPQYTGNTEAFF
TRBD2	.	TRBV19	TRBJ2-3	TGTGCCAGTAGCGGGACTAGCGGGGGCACAGATACGCAGTATTTT	CASSGTSGGTDTQYF
.	.	TRBV7-9	TRBJ1-2	TGTGCCAGCAGCTCGGCCGCTAGGGGGGGGGCGGACTATGGCTACACCTTC	CASSSAARGGADYGYTF
.	.	TRBV28	TRBJ2-7	TGTGCCAGCAGTTTGGTGGGGAGCTACGAGCAGTACTTC	CASSLVGSYEQYF
.	once	TRBV6-1	TRBJ2-3	TGTGCCAGCAGGACTAGGGCTAGCACAGATACGCAGTATTTT	CASRTRASTDTQYF
.	.	TRBV6-1	TRBJ2-1	TGTGCCAGCAGTGGGTCGGGGCGGGGCGTAAGCTCCTACAATGAGCAGTTCTTC	CASSGSGRGVSSYNEQFF
TRBD1	.	TRBV6-1	TRBJ1-5	TGTGCCAGCAGTGCGATAAAGGGACAGAATAGCAATCAGCCCCAGCATTTT	CASSAIKGQNSNQPQHF
.	medium-sized	TRBV10-3	TRBJ2-7	TGTGCCATCGGTGGAGGCTACGAGCAGTACTTC	CAIGGGYEQYF
.	once	TRBV27	TRBJ2-3	TGTGCCAGCGGAACCGCGGTCAGCACAGATACGCAGTATTTT	CASGTAVSTDTQYF
TRBD1	.	TRBV5-1	TRBJ2-7	TGCGCCAGCAGCTCCTCCGGGACAGGGGCCTACGAGCAGTACTTC	CASSSSGTGAYEQYF
TRBD1	.	TRBV28	TRBJ2-1	TGTGCCAGCAGTGGGCTCAGGACAGGGAGACATGAGCAGTTCTTC	CASSGLRTGRHEQFF
TRBD1	few	TRBV5-1	TRBJ2-5	TGCGCCAGCAGCCGGGACAGGGACAAAGAGACCCAGTACTTC	CASSRDRDKETQYF
TRBD2	.	TRBV4-2	TRBJ2-1	TGTGCCAGCAGCCAAGACCCCCGGACTAGCCCAAACAATGAGCAGTTCTTC	CASSQDPRTSPNNEQFF
TRBD2	.	TRBV4-2	TRBJ2-1	TGTGCCAGCAGCCAAGATCCGGGGGTAGCGGGAGGTTGGAATGAGCAGTTCTTC	CASSQDPGVAGGWNEQFF
.	.	TRBV10-3	TRBJ1-6	TGTGCCATCAGTGAGTCAGAGCTGCTGCTTAATTCACCCCTCCACTTT	CAISESELLLNSPLHF
TRBD1	.	TRBV5-4	TRBJ2-5	TGTGCCAGCAGCTCCCCATCGACAGGGGGAGGCGAGACCCAGTACTTC	CASSSPSTGGGETQYF
.	few	TRBV5-6	TRBJ2-2	TGTGCCAGCAGCCCCAGGGGCACCGGGGAGCTGTTTTTT	CASSPRGTGELFF
.	once	TRBV2	TRBJ2-2	TGTGCCAGCAGTGGGGGGACAACGAACACCGGGGAGCTGTTTTTT	CASSGGTTNTGELFF
.	.	TRBV19	TRBJ2-7	TGTGCCAGTAGTCCCCGCAGGGAAGGGTACGAGCAGTACTTC	CASSPRREGYEQYF
.	once	TRBV6-5	TRBJ1-2	TGTGCCAGCAGTTATAGCAGAGCTCCTAACTATGGCTACACCTTC	CASSYSRAPNYGYTF
.	few	TRBV27	TRBJ2-3	TGTGCCAGCAGTCCGTTTCGAGGGGGGGGAGTACAAGATACGCAGTATTTT	CASSPFRGGGVQDTQYF
TRBD2	.	TRBV28	TRBJ2-5	TGTGCCAGCAGCTCGGAGCCTAGCGGGGGTTACGGACAAGAGACCCAGTACTTC	CASSSEPSGGYGQETQYF
.	.	TRBV28	TRBJ2-7	TGTGCCAGCAGTTCTTACGATTTTGGCCAAGACACCTCCTACGAGCAGTACTTC	CASSSYDFGQDTSYEQYF
TRBD2	.	TRBV27	TRBJ2-7	TGTGCCAGCAGTTCGGGAGGTATGGAGCAGTACTTC	CASSSGGMEQYF